These 17 T cell receptor beta chains originate from one sample sequenced in a study of CD8 T cells in ankylosing spondylitis. Using its own MiXCR run on the 5' RACE reads, TCRdb lists one record per CDR3 protein. There are roughly 100,000 distinct CDR3 sequences in the sample; roughly 8% occur only once, and about a tenth lies in the top ten. Sequenced: blood, either unsorted or a sorted T cell fraction (not recorded which). These receptors came from a male donor with ankylosing spondylitis or in good health (not recorded which).

The chain carries TRBV6-1 and TRBJ2-7; D gene ambiguous. Germline loops: CDR1 MNHNS, CDR2 SASEGT. V was trimmed by 1 base and J by 3 bases, leaving 7 bases between them. The CDR3 is made up of 13 amino acids. The CDR3 is CASSEEPFYEQYF. CDR3 nucleotides: TGTGCCAGCAGTGAAGAGCCCTTCTACGAGCAGTACTTC.

This clonotype came up many times. Here the CDR3 DNA reads TGCGCCAGCAGCGGGGCCGGGACCGACGTTATTTACGAGCAGTACTTC. It is translated as CASSGAGTDVIYEQYF. The V gene is TRBV5-1, the J gene TRBJ2-7; D could derive from TRBD1 or TRBD2 (5 bases each). Trimming took 4 bases from V and 4 from J, leaving 21 bases between them. Germline V gives CDR1 SGHRS, CDR2 YFSETQ. The length of the CDR3 is 16 residues. Looking up the rest from reference TRBV5-1 and TRBJ2-7 gives the full variable domain: KAGVTQTPRYLIKTRGQQVTLSCSPISGHRSVSWYQQTPGQGLQFLFEYFSETQRNKGNFPGRFSGRQFSNSRSEMNVSTLELGDSALYLCASSGAGTDVIYEQYFGPGTRLTVT.

This clonotype was detected a few times. V gene TRBV5-4 combines with J gene TRBJ1-3; D may be TRBD1 (6 bases). This CDR3 has 16 amino acids. CDR1 and CDR2 (germline): SGHNT, YYREEE (reference sequence). Between the trimmed V and J ends, which lost 3 bases and 1 base, there was a span of 14 bases. The CDR3 sequence: CASSSSGARSGNTIYF. The CDR3 DNA is TGTGCCAGCAGCTCCTCAGGGGCACGATCTGGAAACACCATATATTTT.

This clonotype was seen at least ten times. J is TRBJ1-1 and V is TRBV7-9, with 9 bases lining up with TRBD1. J was trimmed by 1 base and V by 4 bases; bases with no gene match: 1. The CDR3 runs to 14 residues. Germline values: CDR1 SEHNR, CDR2 FQNEAQ (reference sequence). The CDR3 nucleotides are TGTGCCAGCAGCTGGGGACAGGGGAACACTGAAGCTTTCTTT. Translation: CASSWGQGNTEAFF.

This clonotype was observed many times. The V gene is TRBV20-1, the J gene TRBJ1-5, with D perhaps TRBD1 (5 bases). Germline CDR1 is DFQATT and CDR2 is SNEGSKA (reference sequence). CDR3 length: 13 amino acids. The germline V and J ends were trimmed by 1 base and 6 bases, with 10 bases remaining between them. The CDR3 DNA reads as TGCAGTGCTAGAGTGGGCCAGGGTCAGCCCCAGCATTTT. Residues: CSARVGQGQPQHF.

This clonotype was detected only a few times. V is TRBV11-2 and J is TRBJ1-5, with TRBD1 matching 8 bases. Looked up from germline, CDR1 is SGHAT and CDR2 is FQNNGV. The CDR3 runs to 15 residues. The J segment lost 2 bases and the V segment lost 5 bases, leaving 5 bases of the junction unmatched. The CDR3 region is CASSRTGGGNQPQHF. DNA for the CDR3: TGTGCCAGCAGCCGCACAGGGGGAGGCAATCAGCCCCAGCATTTT.

This clonotype was observed many times. The V gene is TRBV20-1, the J gene TRBJ2-3; no definite D call. This CDR3 region has 12 residues. Trimming took off 6 bases at V and 5 bases at J, with 12 bases between the two ends. Per germline, CDR1 DFQATT and CDR2 SNEGSKA (reference sequence). CDR3 loop: CSANLLGDTQYF. In DNA, the CDR3 is TGCAGTGCAAACCTCCTAGGAGATACGCAGTATTTT.

This clonotype showed up many times. The V gene is TRBV7-3, the J gene TRBJ1-1, with D perhaps matching TRBD1 (5 bases). The germline V and J ends were trimmed by 5 bases and 4 bases, with 11 bases remaining between them. In germline, CDR1 is SGHTA, CDR2 FQGTGA. This CDR3 is 13 amino acids long. The DNA for the CDR3 is TGTGCCAGCAGCGAAGGGGCAGGCACTGAAGCTTTCTTT. It specifies CASSEGAGTEAFF.

This clonotype showed up many times. This chain joins TRBV11-2 and TRBJ2-1; 9 positions match TRBD2. From germline, CDR1 is SGHAT and CDR2 FQNNGV. This CDR3 has 17 residues. J gave up 10 bases and V 1 base, and 14 bases lay outside the gene matches. The CDR3 DNA sequence: TGTGCCAGCAGCTTAGGTCGCCTAGCGGGGCGGATTGGGGAGCAGTTCTTC. Encoded protein: CASSLGRLAGRIGEQFF. Complete variable domain (other parts from reference TRBV11-2 and TRBJ2-1): EAGVAQSPRYKIIEKRQSVAFWCNPISGHATLYWYQQILGQGPKLLIQFQNNGVVDDSQLPKDRFSAERLKGVDSTLKIQPAKLEDSAVYLCASSLGRLAGRIGEQFFGPGTRLTVL.

This clonotype has at least ten counts. V gene TRBV7-2 combines with J gene TRBJ2-3, with TRBD2 matching 12 bases. CDR1 is SGHTA, CDR2 FQGNSA, per germline. The V gene end was trimmed by 8 bases and the J gene end by 6 bases; junction bases not matched to a gene: 15. The CDR3 has 17 residues. Here the CDR3 reads CASLGRTSGTLGDTQYF. CDR3 coding DNA: TGTGCCAGCTTGGGGAGGACTAGCGGGACCCTCGGGGATACGCAGTATTTT.

This clonotype was counted many times. The CDR3 bases are TGCAGCGTTGTACGCGAATGGGAGACAGATACGCAGTATTTT. It encodes CSVVREWETDTQYF. This chain links TRBV29-1 with TRBJ2-3, with a tentative D call TRBD2 (5 bases). Germline CDR1 reads SQVTM; CDR2 reads ANQGSEA. The CDR3 totals 14 residues. V lost 4 bases and J 3 bases, leaving 14 bases between the germline ends.

This clonotype was counted ten times or more. The rearrangement joins TRBV20-1 to TRBJ2-1; TRBD2 agrees at 10 bases. CDR1 and CDR2 (germline): DFQATT, SNEGSKA (reference sequence). The CDR3 is 15 amino acids. V lost 5 bases and J lost 4; bases outside the gene matches: 8. CDR3 in DNA: TGCAGTGCTCCGCCTAGCGGGAGCCGGTACAATGAGCAGTTCTTC. It translates to CSAPPSGSRYNEQFF.

This clonotype was recorded many times. The V gene is TRBV27, the J gene TRBJ2-1; 10 positions agree with TRBD2. The V segment lost 3 bases and the J segment 6 bases; nucleotides outside the gene matches: 8. The CDR3 runs to 16 residues. Germline V lookup: CDR1 MNHEY, CDR2 SMNVEV (reference sequence). The CDR3 spells CASSFLAGAGSNEQFF. The CDR3 region has the DNA TGTGCCAGCAGTTTTCTAGCGGGAGCAGGAAGCAATGAGCAGTTCTTC.

In this sample, this clonotype turned up many times. The V call is TRBV4-3, the J call TRBJ2-1, with TRBD2 identical over 9 bases. The CDR3 runs 16 residues. CDR1 is LGHNA, CDR2 YSLEER, per germline. V gave up 1 base and J gave up 4 bases; unmatched junction bases: 5. In DNA, the CDR3 is TGCGCCAGCAGCCAAGGGCTAGCGGGGCGATACAATGAGCAGTTCTTC. It yields the protein CASSQGLAGRYNEQFF.

This clonotype was observed many times. V is TRBV5-8 and J is TRBJ2-3; tentatively, D is TRBD2 (6 bases). Germline V lookup: CDR1 SGHTS, CDR2 YDEGEE. V was trimmed by 4 bases and J by 11 bases, leaving 14 bases between them. The CDR3 is 12 amino acids. CDR3 region: CASSLMWDWQYF. The CDR3 DNA reads as TGTGCCAGCAGCCTGATGTGGGACTGGCAGTATTTT.

This clonotype was seen repeatedly, ten times or more. The CDR3 region is CASSLAQVNTEAFF. CDR3 sequence (DNA): TGCGCCAGCAGCTTGGCACAGGTGAACACTGAAGCTTTCTTT. The chain uses TRBV5-1 and TRBJ1-1; a weak D match, TRBD1 (5 bases). Germline assignment: CDR1 SGHRS and CDR2 YFSETQ. The CDR3 covers 14 residues. Trimming cost V 0 bases and J 0 bases, with 6 bases left between them.

This clonotype was seen ten or more times. The chain couples TRBV7-3 to TRBJ2-1; the D call may be TRBD1 or TRBD2 (5 bases each). The germline V gene has CDR1 SGHTA and CDR2 FQGTGA. The V gene lost 1 base and the J gene lost 0 bases, with 10 bases spanning the gap. The CDR3 sequence is 16 residues long. The CDR3 nucleotides read TGTGCCAGCAGCTTAATCGGGACGAACTCCTACAATGAGCAGTTCTTC. Its translation: CASSLIGTNSYNEQFF. The variable domain in full, with the rest retrieved from reference TRBV7-3 and TRBJ2-1, is GAGVSQTPSNKVTEKGKYVELRCDPISGHTALYWYRQSLGQGPEFLIYFQGTGAADDSGLPNDRFFAVRPEGSVSTLKIQRTERGDSAVYLCASSLIGTNSYNEQFFGPGTRLTVL.